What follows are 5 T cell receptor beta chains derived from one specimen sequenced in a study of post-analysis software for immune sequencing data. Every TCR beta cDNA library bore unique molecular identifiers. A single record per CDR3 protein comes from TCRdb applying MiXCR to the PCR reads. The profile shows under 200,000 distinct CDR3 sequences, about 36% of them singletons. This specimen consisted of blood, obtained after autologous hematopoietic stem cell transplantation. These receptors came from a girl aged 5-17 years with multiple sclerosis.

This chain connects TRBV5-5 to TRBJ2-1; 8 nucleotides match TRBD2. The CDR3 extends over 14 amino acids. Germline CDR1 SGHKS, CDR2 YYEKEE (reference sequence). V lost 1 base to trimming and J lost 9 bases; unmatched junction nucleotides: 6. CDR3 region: CASSLPGRDREQFF. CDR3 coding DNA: TGTGCCAGCAGCTTGCCCGGGAGGGATCGTGAGCAGTTCTTC.

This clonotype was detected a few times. The chain's CDR3 is CASTAEAGLLMSTDTQYF. CDR3 nucleotide sequence: TGTGCCAGCACCGCCGAAGCGGGGCTACTCATGAGCACAGATACGCAGTATTTT. J is TRBJ2-3 and V is TRBV28, with 7 bases identical to TRBD2. Germline values: CDR1 MDHEN, CDR2 SYDVKM. Unmatched junction bases numbered 16, after V lost 7 bases and J lost 0 bases. The CDR3 spans 18 residues.

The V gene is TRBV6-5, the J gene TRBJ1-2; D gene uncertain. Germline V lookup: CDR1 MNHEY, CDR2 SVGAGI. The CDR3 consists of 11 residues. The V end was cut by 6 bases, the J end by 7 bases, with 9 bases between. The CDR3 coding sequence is TGTGCCAGCAGATCATTCCTTGGCTACACCTTC. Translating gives CASRSFLGYTF.

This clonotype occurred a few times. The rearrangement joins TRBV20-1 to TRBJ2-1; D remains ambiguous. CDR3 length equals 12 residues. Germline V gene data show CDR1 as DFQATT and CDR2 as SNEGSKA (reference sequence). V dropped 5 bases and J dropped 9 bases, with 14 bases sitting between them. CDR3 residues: CSAPGSWGEQFF. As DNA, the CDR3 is TGCAGTGCTCCTGGGTCTTGGGGTGAGCAGTTCTTC.

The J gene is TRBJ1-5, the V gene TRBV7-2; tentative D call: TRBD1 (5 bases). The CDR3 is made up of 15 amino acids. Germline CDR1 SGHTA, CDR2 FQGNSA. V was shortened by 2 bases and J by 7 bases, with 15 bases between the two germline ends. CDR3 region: CASSLQGRNIQPQHF. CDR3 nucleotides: TGTGCCAGCAGCTTACAGGGCCGGAACATACAGCCCCAGCATTTT.